The present entry profiles one T cell receptor beta chain with its context. Antigen: not known. The whole isolated RNA underwent reverse transcription, so sequencing captured expressed TCRB transcripts. Here immunoSEQ multiplex PCR was the method, and the copy in TCRdb shows in-frame clones only, minus some. The sample comprises 45,000 to 60,000 clones, around 40% of which are singletons, and around 0.13% rests with the top ten. This entry belongs to a study of beta chain features in type 1 diabetes. Study-wide results and caveats: Patients with Type 1 diabetes showed moderately but significantly shorter TCRB CDR3s in all four CD4+ subsets.

Germline CDR1 GTSNPN, CDR2 SVGIG (reference sequence). The CDR3 has 11 residues. V was trimmed by 6 bases and J by 10 bases, leaving 15 bases between them. Sequenced material: stem cell memory CD4+ T cells from blood. The chain combines TRBV30 with TRBJ1-1, with D tentatively TRBD1 (6 bases). This sequence was found in a man in his thirties or forties with type 1 diabetes. The CDR3 is CACEGGRGAFF. The CDR3 nucleotides read TGTGCCTGCGAGGGGGGGCGCGGAGCTTTCTTT.